The rows below give T cell receptor beta chains drawn from one sample of a study of T cell repertoires in cytomegalovirus infection. These TCRs are of unknown antigen specificity. TCRdb reanalysed the reads using MiXCR and keeps one entry per CDR3 protein. The data hold nearly 700,000 distinct CDR3 sequences, with around a third observed a single time. Specimen: cultured PBMCs, collected from culture after CMV antigen stimulation. These receptors were collected from a human donor in good health (CMV status not recorded). Some clones in this sample may be carry-over from other donors' samples. Both conserved end residues are part of each CDR3. A D gene is named only where the DNA matches it firmly. The size field is filled for only some rows; it gives once, few, many or a size class.

>TRBV7-8|TRBD2|NA|TRBJ2-1
TGTGCCAGCAGCTGGGGACTAGCGGGGGTCAATGAGCAGTTCTTC
CASSWGLAGVNEQFF
>TRBV9|TRBD1|NA|TRBJ1-1
TGTGCCAGCAGCCCCCCCCAGGGGGCCACTGAAGCTTTCTTT
CASSPPQGATEAFF
>TRBV7-2|NA|few|TRBJ2-5
TGTGCCAGCAACAAGGGGTTGTACCAAGAGACCCAGTACTTC
CASNKGLYQETQYF
>TRBV7-2|NA|many|TRBJ1-1
TGTGCCAGCAGCTTAGATCGGGTCAACACTGAAGCTTTCTTT
CASSLDRVNTEAFF
>TRBV7-6|NA|NA|TRBJ2-5
TGTGCCAGCAGCTCTCGAGGGAGTGGGATCCTGGAGACCCAGTACTTC
CASSSRGSGILETQYF
>TRBV4-1|NA|once|TRBJ2-7
TGCGCCAGCAGCGAAGGAGACAGATCCTACGAGCAGTACTTC
CASSEGDRSYEQYF
>TRBV7-2|NA|many|TRBJ1-6
TGTGCCAGCACCGGACAGCCGAATTCACCCCTCCACTTT
CASTGQPNSPLHF
>TRBV12-3/TRBV12-4|NA|NA|TRBJ2-7
TGTGCCAGCAGCCCCTGGGACACCCCCTACGAGCAGTACTTC
CASSPWDTPYEQYF
>TRBV7-6|NA|few|TRBJ1-1
TGTGCCAGCAGCTCCAACAGAGAAACTGAAGCTTTCTTT
CASSSNRETEAFF
>TRBV20-1|NA|NA|TRBJ2-1
TGCAGTGCAAGCTCACTCCACGAAAGATTATACCATGAGCAGTTCTTC
CSASSLHERLYHEQFF
>TRBV4-1|TRBD2|few|TRBJ2-1
TGCGCCAGCAGCCTGAGACTAGCGGGGACTTACAATGAGCAGTTCTTC
CASSLRLAGTYNEQFF
>TRBV7-2|NA|NA|TRBJ1-6
TGTGCCAGCAGCTTAATTTTAGGTTTATCACCCCTCCACTTT
CASSLILGLSPLHF
>TRBV7-6|NA|few|TRBJ1-6
TGTGCCAGCAGCTTACGTCAAGGTTCACCCCTCCACTTT
CASSLRQGSPLHF
>TRBV6-8|NA|NA|TRBJ1-6
TGTGCCAGCCTATTCGCTTGGGTCTCGAGGAGCTCCTATAATTCACCCCTCCACTTT
CASLFAWVSRSSYNSPLHF
>TRBV20-1|NA|NA|TRBJ2-7
TGCAGTGCTAGAGATCCCCGGACAGTTAACGACGAGCAGTACTTC
CSARDPRTVNDEQYF
>TRBV6-5|NA|NA|TRBJ1-3
TGTGCCAGCAGAGTACAGGTCTCTGGAAACACCATATATTTT
CASRVQVSGNTIYF
>TRBV6-5|NA|NA|TRBJ2-3
TGTGCCAGCAGTTACGGATATAGCGCCGGGGGCACAGATACGCAGTATTTT
CASSYGYSAGGTDTQYF
>TRBV5-4|TRBD1|NA|TRBJ1-4
TGTGCCAGCAGCAAACCCGACAGGGGGGATGAAAAACTGTTTTTT
CASSKPDRGDEKLFF
>TRBV7-2|NA|few|TRBJ1-3
TGTGCCAGCAGCCCGGGAACCACCATATATTTT
CASSPGTTIYF
>TRBV10-3|NA|NA|TRBJ2-3
TGTGCCGTCGAATCAGAGATTGTACAGGGAGGCACAGATACGCAGTATTTT
CAVESEIVQGGTDTQYF
>TRBV7-2|NA|NA|TRBJ2-1
TGTGCCAGCAGCTCGACCTACTCGGGGTACAATGAGCAGTTCTTC
CASSSTYSGYNEQFF
>TRBV19|NA|NA|TRBJ2-3
TGTGCCAGTAGAAGGCGGGATGCCACAGATACGCAGTATTTT
CASRRRDATDTQYF
>TRBV7-2|NA|few|TRBJ2-1
TGTGCCAGCAGCTCTACCCCCGGGACCGATTCAGGTGAGCAGTTCTTC
CASSSTPGTDSGEQFF
>TRBV7-2|TRBD2|many|TRBJ2-1
TGTGCCAGCAGCCCCCAGCGGGGGGACAATGAGCAGTTCTTC
CASSPQRGDNEQFF
>TRBV20-1|TRBD2|NA|TRBJ2-7
TGCAGTGCTAGAGAGCCCCAAGCGGGGGGGTCCTACGAGCAGTACTTC
CSAREPQAGGSYEQYF
>TRBV5-5|NA|few|TRBJ2-3
TGTGCCAGCAGCACCGGGGCCCGAGGGGATACGCAGTATTTT
CASSTGARGDTQYF
>TRBV7-9|NA|few|TRBJ2-3
TGTGCCAGCAGCCTAGGTTCCCCTAGCACAGATACGCAGTATTTT
CASSLGSPSTDTQYF
>TRBV7-6|NA|few|TRBJ2-5
TGTGCCAGCAGCTTAGCGTCAGGCACCCAGTACTTC
CASSLASGTQYF
>TRBV19|NA|few|TRBJ1-5
TGTGCCAGTAGTATCAGGACATACGCCAGCAATCAGCCCCAGCATTTT
CASSIRTYASNQPQHF